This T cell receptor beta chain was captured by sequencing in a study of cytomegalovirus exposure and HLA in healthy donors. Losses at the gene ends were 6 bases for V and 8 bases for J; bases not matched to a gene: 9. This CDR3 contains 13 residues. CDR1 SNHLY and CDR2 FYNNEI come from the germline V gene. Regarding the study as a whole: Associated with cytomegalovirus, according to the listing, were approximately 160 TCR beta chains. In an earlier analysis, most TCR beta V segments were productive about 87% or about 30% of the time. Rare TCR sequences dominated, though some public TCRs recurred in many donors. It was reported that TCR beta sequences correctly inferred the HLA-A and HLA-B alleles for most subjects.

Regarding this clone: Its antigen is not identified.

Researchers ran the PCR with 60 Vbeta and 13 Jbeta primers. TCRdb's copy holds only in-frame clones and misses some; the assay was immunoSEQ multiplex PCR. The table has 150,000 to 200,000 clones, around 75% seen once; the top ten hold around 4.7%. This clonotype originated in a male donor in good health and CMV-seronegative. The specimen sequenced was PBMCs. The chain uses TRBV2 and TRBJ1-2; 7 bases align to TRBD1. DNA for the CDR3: TGTGCCAGCAGGCGGGGACAGTCATCGGGCTACACCTTC. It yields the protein CASRRGQSSGYTF.